The 5 T cell receptor beta chains given below trace back to one sample, sequenced in a study of blood T cell repertoires in COVID-19. TCRdb keeps only in-frame clones here, not all; method: immunoSEQ multiplex PCR. The sample records hundreds of thousands of clones, about 68% being singletons. Sequencing input: peripheral blood. These receptor sequences come from a woman older than 75 with acute or convalescent COVID-19.

The J gene is TRBJ2-2, the V gene TRBV12-3 or TRBV12-4; D is ambiguous. V lost 1 base, J lost 5 bases, and 5 bases lay in between. The length of the CDR3 is 13 residues. CDR3 nucleotides: TGTGCCAGCAGTTTAGGAGAGACCGGGGAGCTGTTTTTT. As protein: CASSLGETGELFF.

The chain is built from TRBV7-2 and TRBJ2-5; TRBD2 is a possible D gene (7 bases). The CDR3 totals 17 residues. V was cut by 1 base and J by 1 base, with 16 bases left in between. Germline lookup yields CDR1 SGHTA and CDR2 FQGNSA. The CDR3 bases are TGTGCCAGCAGCTTAGTTGGTGGGGGGGCCTCCCAAGAGACCCAGTACTTC. It yields the protein CASSLVGGGASQETQYF. The complete variable domain, with remaining parts taken from reference TRBV7-2 and TRBJ2-5, reads GAGVSQSPSNKVTEKGKDVELRCDPISGHTALYWYRQSLGQGLEFLIYFQGNSAPDKSGLPSDRFSAERTGGSVSTLTIQRTQQEDSAVYLCASSLVGGGASQETQYFGPGTRLLVL.

The chain links TRBV7-9 to TRBJ1-4; D is possibly TRBD1 (5 bases). This CDR3 is 15 amino acids long. Per germline, CDR1 SEHNR and CDR2 FQNEAQ (reference sequence). The ends were cut back, 5 bases at V and 7 bases at J, with 17 bases in the middle. The DNA for the CDR3 is TGTGCCAGCAGCGAAAGGGGACTGGATATTGAAAAACTGTTTTTT. Protein: CASSERGLDIEKLFF.

V and J are TRBV13 and TRBJ2-2; maybe TRBD2 (6 bases). V gave up 2 bases and J gave up 5 bases, with 12 bases separating them. The CDR3 is 15 residues long. Germline values: CDR1 PRHDT, CDR2 FYEKMQ (reference sequence). CDR3 amino acids: CASSLRGGSTGELFF. In DNA, the CDR3 is TGTGCCAGCAGCTTACGGGGAGGAAGTACCGGGGAGCTGTTTTTT.

The chain couples TRBV28 to TRBJ2-7, with TRBD2 matching 11 bases. The CDR3 extends over 15 amino acids. J lost 0 bases, V lost 3 bases, and 1 base had no gene match. CDR1 is MDHEN and CDR2 is SYDVKM in the germline V gene. The CDR3 bases are TGTGCCAGCAGTTTGACTAGCGGGGTCTCCTACGAGCAGTACTTC. Residues: CASSLTSGVSYEQYF.